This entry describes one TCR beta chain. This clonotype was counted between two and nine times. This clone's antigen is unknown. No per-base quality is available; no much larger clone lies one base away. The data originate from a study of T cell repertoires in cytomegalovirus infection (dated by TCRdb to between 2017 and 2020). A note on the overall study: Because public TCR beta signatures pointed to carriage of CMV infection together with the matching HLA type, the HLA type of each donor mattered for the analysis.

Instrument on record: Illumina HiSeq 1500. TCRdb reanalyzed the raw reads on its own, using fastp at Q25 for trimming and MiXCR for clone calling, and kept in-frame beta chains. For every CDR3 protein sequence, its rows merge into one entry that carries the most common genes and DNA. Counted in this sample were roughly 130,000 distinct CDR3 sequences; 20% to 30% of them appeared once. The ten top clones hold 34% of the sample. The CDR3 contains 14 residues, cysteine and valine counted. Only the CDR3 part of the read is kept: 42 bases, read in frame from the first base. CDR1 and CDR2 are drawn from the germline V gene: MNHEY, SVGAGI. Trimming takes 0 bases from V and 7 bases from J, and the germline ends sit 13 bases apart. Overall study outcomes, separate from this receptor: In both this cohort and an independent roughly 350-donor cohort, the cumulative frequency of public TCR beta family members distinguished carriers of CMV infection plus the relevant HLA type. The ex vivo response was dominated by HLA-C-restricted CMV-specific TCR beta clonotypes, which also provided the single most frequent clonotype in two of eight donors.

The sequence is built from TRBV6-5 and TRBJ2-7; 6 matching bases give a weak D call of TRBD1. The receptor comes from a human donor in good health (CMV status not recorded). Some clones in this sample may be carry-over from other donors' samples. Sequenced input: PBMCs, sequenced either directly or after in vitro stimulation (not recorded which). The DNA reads TGTGCCAGCAGTTACTCGGGGGCTTCAAGGGAGCAGTACGTC. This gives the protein CASSYSGASREQYV.